The TCR beta chain under discussion was sequenced for a study of radiotherapy plus CTLA-4 blockade in lung cancer. This CDR3 region has 16 residues. The V gene's germline CDR1 is SGHDT and CDR2 YYEEEE. The junction had 8 bases not matched to a gene; V was cut back by 3 bases and J by 1 base. Profiling relied on immunoSEQ multiplex PCR, and the TCRdb table lists in-frame clones only, not all of them. The sample consists of 53,000 or so clones, approximately 86% of them appearing once. This chain uses TRBV5-6 with TRBJ2-7; 9 bases align to TRBD1. The source is a human donor with non-small cell lung cancer that progressed on radiotherapy plus ipilimumab. Some clones in this sample may be carry-over from other donors' samples. Here the sequenced sample was peripheral blood, taken from a patient treated with radiotherapy plus ipilimumab. The CDR3 DNA reads as TGTGCCAGCAGCTCCCGGTGGGACAGGGAATCCTACGAGCAGTACTTC. It specifies CASSSRWDRESYEQYF.